This TCR beta chain comes out of a study of blood T cell repertoires in COVID-19. Study details: Whether acute or convalescent, the COVID-19 samples came from the United States, Italy and Spain.

Here immunoSEQ multiplex PCR was the method, and the copy in TCRdb shows in-frame clones only, minus some. Here the sample spans approximately 300,000 clones, roughly nine tenths being singletons. This CDR3 has 14 residues. Germline V gene data show CDR1 as SGHNT and CDR2 as YYREEE (reference sequence). V dropped 4 bases and J dropped 0 bases, with 8 bases sitting between them. The TCR sequence derives from a man aged 55 to 69 who had recovered from COVID-19. V is TRBV5-4 and J is TRBJ1-3; D ambiguous. Sequenced sample: PBMCs or T cells enriched from blood (not recorded which). CDR3: CASSLDRSGNTIYF. CDR3 nucleotides: TGTGCCAGCAGCCTAGACCGCTCTGGAAACACCATATATTTT.